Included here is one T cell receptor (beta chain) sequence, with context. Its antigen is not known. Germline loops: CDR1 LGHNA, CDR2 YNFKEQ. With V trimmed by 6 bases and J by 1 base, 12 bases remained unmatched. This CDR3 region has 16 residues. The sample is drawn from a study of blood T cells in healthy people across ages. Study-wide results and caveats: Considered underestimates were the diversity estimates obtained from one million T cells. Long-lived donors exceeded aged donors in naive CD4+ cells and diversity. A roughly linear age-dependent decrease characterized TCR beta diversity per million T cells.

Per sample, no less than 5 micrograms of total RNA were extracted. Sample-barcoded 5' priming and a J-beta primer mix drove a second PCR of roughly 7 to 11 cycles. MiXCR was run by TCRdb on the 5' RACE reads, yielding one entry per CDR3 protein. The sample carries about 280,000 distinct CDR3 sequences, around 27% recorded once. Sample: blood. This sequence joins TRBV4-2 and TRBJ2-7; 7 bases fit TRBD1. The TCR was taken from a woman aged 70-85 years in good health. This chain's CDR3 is CASRISEGALSYEQYF. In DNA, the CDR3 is TGTGCCAGCAGGATCTCAGAGGGGGCGTTGTCCTACGAGCAGTACTTC.